The source of this T cell receptor beta chain is a study of T cell repertoires in cytomegalovirus infection. Notes on the study in general: There were HLA-C-restricted CMV-specific TCR beta clonotypes dominating the ex vivo response. There were carriers of CMV plus the relevant HLA, and cumulative public TCR beta family frequency identified them.

From germline, CDR1 is SGHVS and CDR2 FNYEAQ. Trimming removed 6 bases at V and 4 bases at J, with 12 bases between. The CDR3 consists of 14 residues. TCRdb reprocessed the reads with MiXCR, giving one entry per CDR3 protein. The data show about 890,000 distinct CDR3 sequences, around 29% seen once. This clonotype was seen at least ten times. Its target is unknown. This clonotype originated in a human donor in good health (CMV status not recorded). Some clones in this sample may be carry-over from other donors' samples. Sample: cultured CD8+ T cells from PBMCs, taken from culture after CMV antigen stimulation. V and J are TRBV7-6 and TRBJ1-4; D is perhaps TRBD1 (6 bases). The CDR3 nucleotides read TGTGCCAGCAGTAACAGGGTCGGTAATGAAAAACTGTTTTTT. It translates to CASSNRVGNEKLFF.